Reported below is one TCR beta chain. This clonotype has only a few counts. Which antigen it targets is not known. Per-nucleotide qualities are absent, and no much larger clonotype sits a single base away. Trimming removed 7 bases from V and 5 bases from J, leaving 9 bases between the germline ends. Including the terminal cysteine and phenylalanine, the CDR3 comprises 13 residues. Of the read, only the CDR3 DNA is kept; its 39 bases are in frame from base 1. The germline V gene (reference sequence) gives CDR1 as LNHDA and CDR2 as SQIVND. This record belongs to a study of T cells in Graves' hyperthyroidism and ophthalmopathy (dated by TCRdb to about 2019). With respect to the entire study: To identify distinguishing TCR V-J signatures, a discovery cohort of 100 patients was used, comprising 40 to 45 with Graves' ophthalmopathy and under 60 with stable Graves' hyperthyroidism. The approximately 90 discovery patients were randomly split 7:3 into training and test sets. According to the paper, TCR Vbeta CDR3 sequencing was carried out on 135 peripheral blood samples, which came from about 45 ophthalmopathy, around 74 hyperthyroidism and around 17 progressor patients. After sampling, hyperthyroidism patients received methimazole starting at 30 mg daily, and ophthalmopathy patients received high-dose intravenous methylprednisolone. Whether ophthalmopathy could be predicted prospectively was tested in an independent validation cohort made up of roughly 19 hyperthyroidism patients plus 17 patients who later progressed to ophthalmopathy. In about 6 Graves' hyperthyroidism patients, the study also compared T-cell repertoires from thyroid tissue with T-cell repertoires from blood. What the study reported, not specific to this receptor: In validation, progression to ophthalmopathy was predicted by the model with almost 71% sensitivity and 72.22% specificity, a median of about 6.4 months before onset. Most expanded thyroid clonotypes (frequency above 0.001) were also detected in blood, suggesting blood repertoires may reflect thyroid immune responses. Sample size was not statistically predetermined, and investigators were not blinded to group allocation. In cross-validation, a model built on a 13 V-J signature told ophthalmopathy apart from stable hyperthyroidism with approximately 90% sensitivity and roughly 82% specificity, and in testing the same model reached 80%/75%.

A patient counted as having stable Graves' hyperthyroidism if no progression to ophthalmopathy occurred over 18 months of follow-up. Hyperthyroidism patients were newly diagnosed, with disease duration under 2 months, and aged 18 to 65 years. Exclusion was applied to patients with uncontrolled infections, other autoimmune diseases, pregnancy or lactation. Clinical symptoms, serum thyroxine and TRAb, thyroid ultrasound, and orbital computed tomography formed the basis for the diagnoses. Trizol reagent was used to extract total RNA, and RNA quality was then checked on an Agilent 2100 Bioanalyzer. The TCR beta CDR3 regions were amplified from RNA transcripts. For the first round of RT-PCR on the TCR CDR3, the HTBI primer set was used together with the Qiagen OneStep RT-PCR kit. The libraries were constructed in a second round of multiplex PCR and then size-selected and purified. Sequencing of the libraries was done on an Illumina HiSeq2000 using paired-end 100 bp reads. The authors' analysis ran thus. SOAPnuke was used to process the raw data, removing reads that contained adapters or uncalled bases, had a mean Phred below 15, or lacked an exact match to the constant primer or identifier. High-quality paired reads were merged using COPE v1.2.5, and each unique nucleotide sequence was defined as a clonotype. Clonotypes were aligned to IMGT TRBV, TRBD and TRBJ reference segments using MiTCR v1.1. Analysis was restricted to V-J combinations with a frequency above 0.0001, which covered roughly 99% of repertoires. The TCS score was defined as the ratio of F50 (clonal expansion) to E x V (chaos), calculated using BLOSUM62-based TCRdist between CDR3 peptides within each V-J. Welch's t-statistics and random forest reduced 500 to 550 V-J features to around 14, which were used in a naive Bayes classifier (R e1071). Thyroid-blood repertoire similarity was quantified with the Morisita-Horn index. TCRdb redid the processing of the public reads, applying fastp at Q25 and MiXCR, and retained in-frame beta chains. Records with the same CDR3 protein are collapsed into one entry carrying the most frequent genes and DNA. The V and J calls follow TCRdb's processing rather than the paper's. Here the sample has fewer than 750,000 distinct CDR3 sequences; about 45% occur a single time. The top ten clonotypes cover more than 7% of the sample.

The TCR sequence derives from a woman aged 18 to 35 with Graves' hyperthyroidism. Here the chain combines TRBV19 and TRBJ1-6, with the D gene not clear enough to name. Source material: peripheral blood or thyroid tissue (not recorded which). In nucleotide form, the sequence is TGTGCCAGTAACGAACAGAATAATTCACCCCTCCACTTT. Its amino acids are CASNEQNNSPLHF.